This passage covers 29 T cell receptor beta chains from one sample sequenced in a study of CD8 T cells in Susac syndrome. Reverse transcription of roughly 0.5 to 1 ug RNA was carried out with random hexamers. Via MiXCR, TCRdb re-called the immunoSEQ multiplex PCR reads, giving one row per CDR3 protein. This sample has some 150,000 distinct CDR3 sequences, with about 94% found just once. The sequencing sample was made of CD8+ T cells from PBMCs. Receptors originate from a human donor with multiple sclerosis.

This rearrangement joins TRBV20-1 to TRBJ1-2; no reliable D call. The CDR3 spans 15 residues. In germline, CDR1 is DFQATT, CDR2 SNEGSKA (reference sequence). V lost 1 base and J lost 1, with 13 bases in between. The CDR3, as DNA: TGCAGTGCTAGAGGCCCGGGGAGAAATAACTATGGCTACACCTTC. Translated, it gives CSARGPGRNNYGYTF.

The chain couples TRBV5-6 to TRBJ2-7; the D gene is possibly TRBD1 (6 bases). Germline lookup yields CDR1 SGHDT and CDR2 YYEEEE. The CDR3 totals 15 residues. The V and J ends lost 4 bases and 0 bases respectively, with 14 bases between them. Here the CDR3 reads CASSAGQGPSYEQYF. CDR3 DNA: TGTGCCAGCAGCGCCGGGCAGGGGCCCTCCTACGAGCAGTACTTC.

V gene TRBV28 combines with J gene TRBJ2-7; TRBD1 or TRBD2 may be the D gene (6 bases each). Trimming stripped 2 bases from V and 3 bases from J, with 17 bases between. This CDR3 contains 16 residues. Per germline, CDR1 MDHEN and CDR2 SYDVKM. The CDR3 sequence is CASSLRRDTRDYEQYF. The CDR3 coding sequence is TGTGCCAGCAGTTTAAGGCGGGACACGCGAGACTACGAGCAGTACTTC.

The chain joins TRBV7-9 to TRBJ2-3; D unclear. CDR1 is SEHNR and CDR2 is FQNEAQ in the germline V gene (reference sequence). V lost 5 bases, J lost 4 bases, and 7 bases lay in between. This CDR3 contains 12 residues. CDR3 DNA sequence: TGTGCCAGCAGCATGCTAGCAGATACGCAGTATTTT. Amino acids: CASSMLADTQYF.

V and J are TRBV3-1 and TRBJ2-1; 8 bases fit TRBD1. J gave up 8 bases and V 0 bases, and 6 bases lay outside the gene matches. This CDR3 region has 15 residues. Germline values: CDR1 LGHDT, CDR2 YNNKEL (reference sequence). The CDR3 spells CASSQEPGGLDEQFF. DNA for the CDR3: TGTGCCAGCAGCCAAGAGCCAGGGGGCCTGGATGAGCAGTTCTTC.

The rearrangement joins TRBV5-1 to TRBJ2-3; 7 bases map to TRBD1. The V gene's germline CDR1 is SGHRS and CDR2 YFSETQ. Trimming took 2 bases from V and 1 from J; bases not matched to a gene: 7. This CDR3 has 16 amino acids. This chain's CDR3 is CASSLGTASRTDTQYF. In DNA form, the CDR3 reads TGCGCCAGCAGCTTAGGGACAGCCTCTCGCACAGATACGCAGTATTTT.

This chain joins TRBV6-2 or TRBV6-3 and TRBJ2-7; TRBD2 might be the D (5 bases). From germline, CDR1 is MNHEY and CDR2 SVGEGT. Trimming pared 7 bases from V and 3 bases from J, leaving 13 bases between. The CDR3 contains 13 residues. The CDR3 here is CASTYGGNYEQYF. CDR3 DNA sequence: TGTGCCAGCACCTACGGAGGTAACTACGAGCAGTACTTC.

The chain recombines TRBV21-1 with TRBJ2-1; the table names TRBD1, a call not compared with the DNA. TRBV21-1 is noted as a pseudogene. This CDR3 has 16 amino acids. The CDR3 loop is CASSKDGDRVWNEQFF. Written as DNA, the CDR3 is TGTGCCAGCAGCAAAGACGGGGACAGGGTATGGAATGAGCAGTTCTTC.

The V call is TRBV12-3 or TRBV12-4, the J call TRBJ1-2; D gene ambiguous. The CDR3 covers 14 residues. Trimming removed 2 bases at V and 4 bases at J, with 11 bases between. This CDR3 reads CASSLSRGTYGYTF. The CDR3 nucleotides are TGTGCCAGCAGTTTATCTCGGGGAACCTATGGCTACACCTTC.

This chain joins TRBV4-2 and TRBJ2-5; 8 bases agree with TRBD1. The CDR3 runs to 16 residues. J lost 1 base, V lost 0 bases, and 4 bases had no gene match. From germline, CDR1 is LGHNA and CDR2 YNFKEQ. CDR3 amino acids: CASSQETGAVQETQYF. The CDR3 region has the DNA TGTGCCAGCAGCCAAGAGACAGGGGCGGTCCAAGAGACCCAGTACTTC.

This rearrangement joins TRBV29-1 to TRBJ1-2; D unresolved. Germline CDR1 is SQVTM and CDR2 is ANQGSEA. Between the trimmed V and J ends, which lost 6 bases and 3 bases, there was a span of 8 bases. The CDR3 length is 11 residues. The CDR3 loop is CSVMADYGYTF. CDR3 nucleotide sequence: TGCAGCGTGATGGCAGACTATGGCTACACCTTC.

The chain uses TRBV14 and TRBJ2-1, with a tentative D call TRBD2 (5 bases). The CDR3 is 15 residues long. CDR1 is SGHDN, CDR2 FVKESK, per germline. Trimming stripped 4 bases from V and 5 bases from J, with 15 bases between. The CDR3 DNA is TGTGCCAGCAGCCTCCGTATGTACGGGGACAATGAGCAGTTCTTC. It is translated as CASSLRMYGDNEQFF.

This clonotype came up once. This chain connects TRBV19 to TRBJ2-7, with 10 bases lining up with TRBD2. J lost 0 bases, V lost 6 bases, and 11 bases had no gene match. Germline assignment: CDR1 LNHDA and CDR2 SQIVND (reference sequence). The CDR3 extends over 17 amino acids. The CDR3, as DNA: TGTGCCAGTAGCTCCCGAGGACTAGCGGCCAACTCCTACGAGCAGTACTTC. This encodes CASSSRGLAANSYEQYF. The whole variable domain, filled in from reference TRBV19 and TRBJ2-7, reads DGGITQSPKYLFRKEGQNVTLSCEQNLNHDAMYWYRQDPGQGLRLIYYSQIVNDFQKGDIAEGYSVSREKKESFPLTVTSAQKNPTAFYLCASSSRGLAANSYEQYFGPGTRLTVT.

The V gene is TRBV29-1, the J gene TRBJ2-7; 7 nucleotides line up with TRBD1. Unmatched junction bases numbered 8, after V lost 6 bases and J lost 3 bases. There are 13 residues in the CDR3. The V gene's germline CDR1 is SQVTM and CDR2 ANQGSEA. The CDR3 DNA reads TGCAGCGTACTCAGACAGGGAATCTACGAGCAGTACTTC. The encoded protein is CSVLRQGIYEQYF.

The V gene is TRBV7-9, the J gene TRBJ2-1; either TRBD1 or TRBD2 may fit D (6 bases each). The germline CDR1 and CDR2 sequences are SEHNR and FQNEAQ (reference sequence). The CDR3 covers 15 residues. Trimming removed 6 bases from V and 9 bases from J, with 21 bases in between. CDR3 sequence reads: CASRRQGGGPGEQFF. As DNA, the CDR3 is TGTGCCAGCAGGAGACAAGGGGGAGGCCCTGGTGAGCAGTTCTTC.

The rearrangement uses TRBV7-8 and TRBJ2-1; D is unresolved. V was trimmed by 5 bases and J by 8 bases, leaving 16 bases between them. In germline, CDR1 is SGHVS, CDR2 FQNEAQ. The CDR3 sequence is 14 residues long. CDR3: CASSRLRGEYEQFF. The CDR3, as DNA: TGTGCCAGCAGCCGCCTGAGAGGCGAATATGAGCAGTTCTTC.

This chain joins TRBV7-9 and TRBJ2-3; unclear D gene. V lost 8 bases and J 3 bases, leaving 6 bases between the germline ends. The germline gives CDR1 SEHNR, CDR2 FQNEAQ (reference sequence). The CDR3 loop spans 11 amino acids. The chain's CDR3 is CASLATDTQYF. In DNA form, the CDR3 reads TGTGCCAGCTTGGCGACAGATACGCAGTATTTT.

The gene calls are TRBV11-2 and TRBJ2-7; D remains unclear. V was cut by 5 bases and J by 4 bases, with 9 bases left in between. CDR1 is SGHAT, CDR2 FQNNGV, per germline. The CDR3 length is 12 residues. The CDR3 DNA follows: TGTGCCAGCAGCCCTCCAGGATACGAGCAGTACTTC. Translation: CASSPPGYEQYF.

This clonotype has just one count. The CDR3 DNA follows: TGCAGTGCTAGAAATCCGATTGGGGCAAATGAAGCTTTCTTT. It yields the protein CSARNPIGANEAFF. The chain recombines TRBV20-1 with TRBJ1-1; a possible D gene is TRBD1 (5 bases). The CDR3 totals 14 residues. Trimming pared 2 bases from V and 7 bases from J, leaving 17 bases between. The germline CDR1 and CDR2 sequences are DFQATT and SNEGSKA (reference sequence).

This chain uses TRBV29-1 with TRBJ2-7; 7 nucleotides agree with TRBD1. Germline V gives CDR1 SQVTM, CDR2 ANQGSEA. V dropped 6 bases and J dropped 0; count of bases not matched to a gene: 5. The CDR3 is made up of 13 amino acids. CDR3: CSVQTGNSYEQYF. The CDR3 bases are TGCAGCGTGCAGACAGGGAACTCCTACGAGCAGTACTTC.

This chain's CDR3 is CASSSLVTHPGGGQFF. In nucleotides, the CDR3 is TGTGCCAGCAGCTCCCTAGTGACCCACCCCGGGGGCGGGCAGTTCTTC. The chain links TRBV11-1 to TRBJ2-1; D may correspond to TRBD1 or TRBD2 (6 bases each). Germline V gene sequence: CDR1 SGHAT, CDR2 FQDESV (reference sequence). The CDR3 sequence is 16 residues long. The V and J ends lost 4 bases and 12 bases respectively, with 25 bases between them.

DNA of the CDR3: TGTGCCAGCAGTCCGGGACAGGGATGGGACTATGGCTACACCTTC. Translation gives CASSPGQGWDYGYTF. The gene calls are TRBV27 and TRBJ1-2; 9 positions match TRBD1. V shed 5 bases, J shed 3 bases, and the junction held 7 bases outside the gene matches. Germline CDR1 and CDR2: MNHEY and SMNVEV (reference sequence). This CDR3 has 15 amino acids.

The V call is TRBV20-1, the J call TRBJ2-7; 8 nucleotides line up with TRBD2. Per germline, CDR1 DFQATT and CDR2 SNEGSKA (reference sequence). The trim removed 0 bases at V and 5 bases at J, leaving 12 bases unmatched. The CDR3 totals 16 residues. The CDR3 region is CSARDMAGTSIHEQYF. In DNA, the CDR3 is TGCAGTGCTAGAGATATGGCCGGGACTAGTATCCACGAGCAGTACTTC.

Here the CDR3 DNA reads TGTGCCAGCAGCTTAGAGGGCCCCGAAGCTTTCTTT. It translates to CASSLEGPEAFF. The chain joins TRBV7-8 to TRBJ1-1; D uncertain. There are 12 residues in the CDR3. V lost 1 base, J lost 8 bases, and 8 bases lay in between. Germline V gene sequence: CDR1 SGHVS, CDR2 FQNEAQ.

The V and J genes are TRBV18 and TRBJ2-1; a weak D match, TRBD2 (6 bases). Germline CDR1 is KGHSH and CDR2 is LQKENI. V lost 6 bases to trimming and J lost 0 bases, with 18 bases between them. This CDR3 comprises 17 residues. The CDR3 loop reads CASSSTGGPSSYNEQFF. For the CDR3, the DNA is TGTGCCAGCTCGTCCACAGGAGGGCCGAGCTCCTACAATGAGCAGTTCTTC.

The chain has TRBV7-8 and TRBJ1-6; D not resolved. Germline V gene lookup returns CDR1 SGHVS and CDR2 FQNEAQ. V lost 1 base and J lost 7, with 5 bases in between. This CDR3 is built from 13 residues. CDR3 residues: CASSLEVNSPLHF. The CDR3 nucleotides read TGTGCCAGCAGCTTAGAGGTCAATTCACCCCTCCACTTT.

The V call is TRBV7-9, the J call TRBJ2-1; 8 bases agree with TRBD1. The CDR3 runs 13 residues. The germline V gene has CDR1 SEHNR and CDR2 FQNEAQ (reference sequence). V dropped 5 bases and J dropped 7; count of bases not matched to a gene: 4. The CDR3 DNA follows: TGTGCCAGCAGCGGACAGGGAATTAATGAGCAGTTCTTC. Translating it yields CASSGQGINEQFF.

J is TRBJ2-3 and V is TRBV9, with TRBD2 identical over 11 bases. J lost 5 bases, V lost 4 bases, and 9 bases had no gene match. Per germline, CDR1 SGDLS and CDR2 YYNGEE. The CDR3 covers 16 residues. The DNA of the CDR3 is TGTGCCAGCAGCCCCCGTAGCGGGGGGGGCGGAGATACGCAGTATTTT. Its translation: CASSPRSGGGGDTQYF. The full variable domain, completed using reference TRBV9 and TRBJ2-3, is DSGVTQTPKHLITATGQRVTLRCSPRSGDLSVYWYQQSLDQGLQFLIQYYNGEERAKGNILERFSAQQFPDLHSELNLSSLELGDSALYFCASSPRSGGGGDTQYFGPGTRLTVL.

The V gene is TRBV5-6, the J gene TRBJ2-7; possible D gene TRBD1, 6 bases. Germline V gene data show CDR1 as SGHDT and CDR2 as YYEEEE. The CDR3 is made up of 14 amino acids. The V end lost 1 base, the J end lost 7 bases, and 15 bases lay between the germline ends. The DNA of the CDR3 is TGTGCCAGCAGCTTGTACAGGGCTTCTACGGAGCAGTACTTC. This sequence encodes CASSLYRASTEQYF.